The rows below give T cell receptor beta chains drawn from one sample of a study of shared clonotypes between healthy human individuals. Some clones are missing from TCRdb's copy, which holds only in-frame ones; the method was immunoSEQ multiplex PCR. The repertoire holds some 1.5 million clones, with 95% to 99% as singletons. Sequenced input: naive CD4+ T cells sorted from blood. These receptors were collected from a man aged 25 to 40 in good health. CDR3s include the opening cysteine and the closing phenylalanine or tryptophan. Fields, in order: clone size, J gene, D gene, V gene, CDR3 DNA, CDR3 protein. The D gene is left open where the match is weak. Some rows have no size entry. The others give once, few or many, or a class for an expanded clone.

clone_size: .; j_call: TRBJ2-1; d_call: TRBD2; v_call: TRBV19; cdr3_nt: TGTGCCAGTAGACCTCCTCATGGGCAGCGGGGCTACAATGAGCAGTTCTTC; cdr3_aa: CASRPPHGQRGYNEQFF
clone_size: .; j_call: TRBJ1-4; d_call: .; v_call: TRBV5-1; cdr3_nt: TGCGCCAGCAGCTTGAAGGAGGGGAGCGAAAAACTGTTTTTT; cdr3_aa: CASSLKEGSEKLFF
clone_size: .; j_call: TRBJ1-2; d_call: .; v_call: TRBV2; cdr3_nt: TGTGCCAGCGGGGGAGACAGGAATGGCTACACCTTC; cdr3_aa: CASGGDRNGYTF
clone_size: .; j_call: TRBJ2-7; d_call: TRBD2; v_call: TRBV6-5; cdr3_nt: TGTGCCAGCAGCCCACTAGCGGGAGGGCGTTACGAGCAGTACTTC; cdr3_aa: CASSPLAGGRYEQYF
clone_size: .; j_call: TRBJ2-5; d_call: .; v_call: TRBV11-2; cdr3_nt: TGTGCCAGCAGCCCCCAAGAGACCCAGTACTTC; cdr3_aa: CASSPQETQYF
clone_size: .; j_call: TRBJ2-3; d_call: .; v_call: TRBV28; cdr3_nt: TGTGCCAGCAGGATGAACTTAGATACGCAGTATTTT; cdr3_aa: CASRMNLDTQYF
clone_size: .; j_call: TRBJ1-1; d_call: .; v_call: TRBV2; cdr3_nt: TGTGCCAGCAGTGAAGCCCGCCGGGGGCTCGGAGGGAACACTGAAGCTTTCTTT; cdr3_aa: CASSEARRGLGGNTEAFF
clone_size: .; j_call: TRBJ2-7; d_call: .; v_call: TRBV19; cdr3_nt: TGTGCCAGTAGTATAGCCCCTAGGCAGGTCTACGAGCAGTACTTC; cdr3_aa: CASSIAPRQVYEQYF
clone_size: once; j_call: TRBJ1-5; d_call: TRBD1; v_call: TRBV5-1; cdr3_nt: TGCGCCAGCAGCTTGACCCCCCAGGGGGCTGGCAATCAGCCCCAGCATTTT; cdr3_aa: CASSLTPQGAGNQPQHF
clone_size: .; j_call: TRBJ2-1; d_call: .; v_call: TRBV6-5; cdr3_nt: TGTGCCAGCAGCCTCAGCGGCCGCGCGGAGGGGCAGTTCTTC; cdr3_aa: CASSLSGRAEGQFF
clone_size: .; j_call: TRBJ2-7; d_call: TRBD2; v_call: TRBV27; cdr3_nt: TGTGCCAGCAGCCAAACTGACCTAGCGGGAGGACCATACGAGCAGTACTTC; cdr3_aa: CASSQTDLAGGPYEQYF
clone_size: .; j_call: TRBJ1-2; d_call: .; v_call: TRBV30; cdr3_nt: TGTGCCTGGAGTGTAAACCAACACTATGGCTACACCTTC; cdr3_aa: CAWSVNQHYGYTF
clone_size: .; j_call: TRBJ2-6; d_call: .; v_call: TRBV27; cdr3_nt: TGTGCCAGCAGTTTTGTTGGGACCCACTGGAGCTCTGGGGCCAACGTCCTGACTTTC; cdr3_aa: CASSFVGTHWSSGANVLTF
clone_size: .; j_call: TRBJ1-1; d_call: .; v_call: TRBV18; cdr3_nt: TGTGCCAGCTCACCATACAGGGCCGAGAACACTGAAGCTTTCTTT; cdr3_aa: CASSPYRAENTEAFF
clone_size: .; j_call: TRBJ2-2; d_call: TRBD1; v_call: TRBV6-1; cdr3_nt: TGTGCCAGCAGGGGGACAGGCGAAAACACCGGGGAGCTGTTTTTT; cdr3_aa: CASRGTGENTGELFF
clone_size: .; j_call: TRBJ1-4; d_call: .; v_call: TRBV19; cdr3_nt: TGTGCCAGTAGTATCCCCAGGCCTGCAACTAATGAAAAACTGTTTTTT; cdr3_aa: CASSIPRPATNEKLFF
clone_size: .; j_call: TRBJ2-1; d_call: .; v_call: TRBV4-1; cdr3_nt: TGCGCCAGCAGCCTCCTAGGACTCTTAGGATACAATGAGCAGTTCTTC; cdr3_aa: CASSLLGLLGYNEQFF
clone_size: .; j_call: TRBJ1-1; d_call: TRBD1; v_call: TRBV11-2; cdr3_nt: TGTGCCAGCAGCTTGAGACAGGGCAGCACTGAAGCTTTCTTT; cdr3_aa: CASSLRQGSTEAFF
clone_size: .; j_call: TRBJ1-5; d_call: TRBD1; v_call: TRBV6-5; cdr3_nt: TGTGCCAGCAGTCAGACAGGGGTTAATCAGCCCCAGCATTTT; cdr3_aa: CASSQTGVNQPQHF
clone_size: .; j_call: TRBJ2-7; d_call: .; v_call: TRBV7-6; cdr3_nt: TGTGCCAGCAGCTTAGACTTCCAATCTCGGCTAGATACCGACGAGCAGTACTTC; cdr3_aa: CASSLDFQSRLDTDEQYF
clone_size: .; j_call: TRBJ1-2; d_call: .; v_call: TRBV5-4; cdr3_nt: TGTGCCAGCAGCCCCCGGGGGTATGGCTACACCTTC; cdr3_aa: CASSPRGYGYTF
clone_size: .; j_call: TRBJ2-7; d_call: .; v_call: TRBV5-8; cdr3_nt: TGTGCCAGCAGCTTGTGGCCTAAACAGTACTTC; cdr3_aa: CASSLWPKQYF
clone_size: .; j_call: TRBJ2-1; d_call: TRBD2; v_call: TRBV19; cdr3_nt: TGTGCCAGTGGGCGGACTAGCGCCCACAATGAGCAGTTCTTC; cdr3_aa: CASGRTSAHNEQFF
clone_size: .; j_call: TRBJ1-5; d_call: .; v_call: TRBV28; cdr3_nt: TGTGCCAGCAGTTCCCTCACTTATCAGCCCCAGCATTTT; cdr3_aa: CASSSLTYQPQHF
clone_size: .; j_call: TRBJ2-7; d_call: .; v_call: TRBV5-1; cdr3_nt: TGCGCCAGCAGCTCATTCCCCGGCGGAAGCTCCTACGAGCAGTACTTC; cdr3_aa: CASSSFPGGSSYEQYF
clone_size: .; j_call: TRBJ2-1; d_call: .; v_call: TRBV11-2; cdr3_nt: TGTGCCAGCAGCAACTACAATGAGCAGTTCTTC; cdr3_aa: CASSNYNEQFF